This TCR beta chain is from a study of CD8+CD57+ T cells in acquired aplastic anemia. Study background: Sorted CD4+ and CD8+ cells gave an average of roughly 3.5 ug of DNA. Study-wide results and caveats: Comparison of patients with controls identified around 30 shared CD8+ CDR3 sequences.

Patients chosen for sequencing had shown CD8+CD57+ cell expansion by flow cytometry. All patients were therapy-naive when blood was sampled. Profiling of TCR beta VDJ combinations and CDR3 sequences used genomic DNA as template. TCRdb fed the reads into MiXCR, producing one record per CDR3 protein. The sample shows 130,000 or so distinct CDR3 sequences, under 60% of them seen only once. On this clonotype: The antigen is not known.

The CDR3 is made up of 16 amino acids. Deletions cut 8 bases from V and 4 bases from J, with 18 bases between. Germline values: CDR1 SGHAT, CDR2 FQDESV (reference sequence). The material sequenced was sorted CD4+, CD8+, or CD8+CD57+ T cells (not recorded which) from PBMCs. The rearrangement joins TRBV11-1 to TRBJ1-6; a weak D match, TRBD1 (6 bases). This TCR was recovered from a human donor with aplastic anemia. In DNA, the CDR3 is TGTGCCAGCGACGCCGCGGACAGACAATATAATTCACCCCTCCACTTT. Its protein is CASDAADRQYNSPLHF.